This T cell receptor (beta chain) was retrieved from a study of blood T cell repertoires in COVID-19. Study context: The United States, Italy and Spain provided the acute and convalescent COVID-19 samples. Sources were T cells, B-cell-depleted T cells, or PBMCs; the material itself was cDNA or gDNA.

Participant age was about 18 to 89 years, and participants resided in 25 or so US areas. This clone was observed once. In germline, CDR1 is KGHSH, CDR2 LQKENI. V was pared by 0 bases and J by 1 base, with 12 bases of the junction left unmatched. The CDR3 runs 19 residues. The assay was immunoSEQ multiplex PCR, and TCRdb's table has in-frame clones only and misses some. This sample has some 300,000 clones; less than 90% occur once, and the top ten carry roughly 0.94%. The receptor was isolated from a woman aged 25 to 45 who had recovered from COVID-19. The sequenced sample was PBMCs or T cells enriched from blood (not recorded which). The chain carries TRBV18 and TRBJ1-3; 7 nucleotides match TRBD1. CDR3 in amino acids: CASSPPGRTGPRSGNTIYF. The CDR3 coding sequence is TGTGCCAGCTCACCACCTGGCCGGACAGGCCCCCGGTCTGGAAACACCATATATTTT.